This T cell receptor beta chain was retrieved from a study of regulatory T cells in long-lasting Graves disease. Indicated time point: newly diagnosed GD, antithyroid drugs for less than 3 months. There was RNA extracted from PBMCs, and the TCR library was made from it. The J segment lost 2 bases and the V segment lost 0 bases, leaving 8 bases of the junction unmatched. The CDR3 has 17 residues. The germline gives CDR1 LGHDT, CDR2 YNNKEL (reference sequence). In this sample, this clonotype turned up many times. Arm-PCR with iRepertoire HTBI primers amplified the CDR3 regions for these TCR beta libraries. TCRdb re-analysed the multiplex PCR reads in MiXCR, keeping a single row per CDR3 protein. This sample yields about 470,000 distinct CDR3 sequences, of which about 15% are seen a single time; 16% belongs to the top ten. The data also belong to a second study, concerning T cells in Graves' hyperthyroidism and ophthalmopathy. In that study: In the first-round RT-PCR of the TCR CDR3, the HTBI primer set was used.

This chain joins TRBV3-1 and TRBJ2-3; 7 positions match TRBD1. The sample in question was peripheral blood mononuclear cells (PBMCs), obtained at new diagnosis, from a patient treated with antithyroid drugs. This TCR derives from a woman in her 30s with Graves disease. CDR3 residues: CASSQDEQTGITDTQYF. CDR3 DNA sequence: TGTGCCAGCAGCCAAGATGAACAGACAGGGATCACAGATACGCAGTATTTT.